This T cell receptor (beta chain) is drawn from a study of regulatory T cells in long-lasting Graves disease. The CDR3 is 13 residues long. Germline values: CDR1 SQVTM, CDR2 ANQGSEA. Deletions cut 6 bases from V and 4 bases from J, with 16 bases between. This clonotype was picked up a small number of times. The antigen remains unidentified. Specified time point: persistent/refractory GD, antithyroid drugs over 5 years with positive TRAb. The authors made the TCR library using RNA they extracted from PBMCs. The patients were enrolled through endocrinology in Xi'an, China. iRepertoire HTBI primers and Arm-PCR of CDR3 regions built TCR beta libraries. TCRdb ran MiXCR on the multiplex PCR reads and lists one entry per CDR3 protein. The sample has under 450,000 distinct CDR3 sequences, about 25% seen once. Study-level findings and limits: Persistent disease favored TRBV28, TRBJ1-2 and TRBJ2-5.

The origin of this receptor is a female donor with Graves disease. V is TRBV29-1 and J is TRBJ2-7; TRBD1 is a possible D gene (5 bases). The source material was peripheral blood mononuclear cells (PBMCs), sampled when the disease was refractory, from a patient treated with antithyroid drugs. As DNA, the CDR3 is TGCAGCGTCTGGAACCAGGGTACATACGAGCAGTACTTC. This gives the protein CSVWNQGTYEQYF.